This T cell receptor beta chain was sequenced during a study of early T cells in non-severe SARS-CoV-2 infection (dated by TCRdb to the early 2020s). In the study overall: Bulk RNA from unsorted whole blood was used for TCR sequencing, so alpha and beta chains could not be paired.

This clonotype was counted only a few times. Its antigen is unknown. The sample holds no much larger clone one base away, and base qualities are not on file. General study outcomes and caveats: VDJdb matching was skewed toward anti-spike CD8 responses, so virus-specific expansions were likely underestimated and private and CD4 specificities were missed.

Libraries were built with 5' RACE. Sequencing instrument: NextSeq 500. Unique molecular identifiers were attached to individual cDNA molecules in the TCR library protocol so that sequencing error and PCR bias could be corrected. Sequencing covered both TCR alpha and beta chains, and within each sample the abundances of alpha and beta sequences were tightly co-correlated. On the authors' methods: Decombinator V4 was used to perform V gene, J gene and CDR3 annotation of TCR sequences. Expanded TCRs were defined as changing significantly between any two time points under a Poisson model with p below 0.0001. TCR abundances were normalised to the total number of TCRs sequenced per sample and expressed as counts per million. TRAV1-2 paired with TRAJ12, TRAJ20 or TRAJ33 defined MAIT TCRs, while TRAV10 paired with TRAJ18 defined iNKT TCRs. VDJdb, accessed on 1 November 2021, was searched for TCRs annotated for CMV, EBV and SARS-CoV-2, and TCRs annotated for more than one antigen were excluded. In TCRdb, the public reads were trimmed at Q25 with fastp and aligned with MiXCR, with productive beta chains retained. Identical CDR3 proteins give one entry, which carries the most common genes and DNA. Here the V and J calls rest on TCRdb's processing, not on the authors' analysis. This sample has roughly 52,000 distinct CDR3 sequences in its table, and approximately 8% of those were observed once. The ten largest clones capture 9.4% of the sample.

Set within a cohort of healthcare workers in London, UK, this nested case-control study involved weekly PCR testing of nasopharyngeal swabs along with blood sampling. Healthcare workers were recruited during the week of the UK lockdown, between 23 and 31 March 2020, and followed weekly for up to roughly 15 weeks. CDR1 and CDR2 (MDHEN, SYDVKM) derive from the germline V gene. Its CDR3 holds 13 amino acids, cysteine through phenylalanine. Just the 39-base CDR3 DNA is kept, in frame starting at base 1. V is reduced by 2 bases and J by 3 bases, leaving a spacing of 7 bases between them. Sample: whole blood. The sequence derives from an adult who was a healthcare worker with PCR-confirmed SARS-CoV-2 infection or an uninfected control (not recorded which). The V gene is TRBV28 and the J gene is TRBJ2-5; a confident D gene designation cannot be given. The CDR3 region has the sequence CASSLLREETQYF. DNA sequence: TGTGCCAGCAGTTTACTAAGGGAAGAGACCCAGTACTTC.